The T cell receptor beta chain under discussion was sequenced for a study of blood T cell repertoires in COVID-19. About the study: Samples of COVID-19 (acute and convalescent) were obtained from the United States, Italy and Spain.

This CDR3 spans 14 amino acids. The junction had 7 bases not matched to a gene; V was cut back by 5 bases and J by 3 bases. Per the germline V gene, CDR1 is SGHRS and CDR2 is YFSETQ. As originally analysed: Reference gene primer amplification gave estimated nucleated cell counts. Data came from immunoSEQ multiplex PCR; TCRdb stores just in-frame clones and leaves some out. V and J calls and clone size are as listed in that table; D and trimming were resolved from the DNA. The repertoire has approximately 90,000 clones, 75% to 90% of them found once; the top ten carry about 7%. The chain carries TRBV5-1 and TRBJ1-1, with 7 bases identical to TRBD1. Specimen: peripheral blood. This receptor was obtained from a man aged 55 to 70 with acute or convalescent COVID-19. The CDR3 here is CASSQGGADTEAFF. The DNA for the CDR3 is TGCGCCAGCAGTCAGGGGGGCGCGGACACTGAAGCTTTCTTT. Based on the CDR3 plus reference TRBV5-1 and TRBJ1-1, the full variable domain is KAGVTQTPRYLIKTRGQQVTLSCSPISGHRSVSWYQQTPGQGLQFLFEYFSETQRNKGNFPGRFSGRQFSNSRSEMNVSTLELGDSALYLCASSQGGADTEAFFGQGTRLTVV.